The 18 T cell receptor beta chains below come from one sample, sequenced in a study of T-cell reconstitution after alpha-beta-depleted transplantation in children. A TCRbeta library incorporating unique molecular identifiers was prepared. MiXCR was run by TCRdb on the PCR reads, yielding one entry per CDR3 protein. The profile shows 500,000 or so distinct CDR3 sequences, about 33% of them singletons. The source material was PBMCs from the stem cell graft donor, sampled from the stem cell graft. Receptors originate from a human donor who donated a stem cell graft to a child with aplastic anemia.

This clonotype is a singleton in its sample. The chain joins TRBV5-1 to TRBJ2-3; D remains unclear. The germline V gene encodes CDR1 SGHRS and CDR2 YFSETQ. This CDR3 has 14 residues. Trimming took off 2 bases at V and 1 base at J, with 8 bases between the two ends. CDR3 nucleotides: TGCGCCAGCAGCTTAAGGGCCCGCACAGATACGCAGTATTTT. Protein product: CASSLRARTDTQYF.

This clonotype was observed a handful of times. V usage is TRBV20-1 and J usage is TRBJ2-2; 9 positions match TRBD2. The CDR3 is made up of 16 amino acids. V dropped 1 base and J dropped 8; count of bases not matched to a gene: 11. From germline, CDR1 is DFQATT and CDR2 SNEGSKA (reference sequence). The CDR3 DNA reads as TGCAGTGCTAGAGTATCCCTAGCGGGAAAGGAGGGGGAGCTGTTTTTT. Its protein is CSARVSLAGKEGELFF.

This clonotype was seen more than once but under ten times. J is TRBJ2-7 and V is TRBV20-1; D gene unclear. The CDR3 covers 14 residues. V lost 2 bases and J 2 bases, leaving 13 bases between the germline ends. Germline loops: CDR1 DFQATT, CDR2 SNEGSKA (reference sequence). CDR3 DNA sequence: TGCAGTGCTAGACCCGGCCCGGCCCCCTACGAGCAGTACTTC. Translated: CSARPGPAPYEQYF.

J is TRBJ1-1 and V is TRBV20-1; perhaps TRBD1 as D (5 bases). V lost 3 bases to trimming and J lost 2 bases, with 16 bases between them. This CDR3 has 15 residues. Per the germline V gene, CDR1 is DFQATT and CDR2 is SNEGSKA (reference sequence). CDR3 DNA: TGCAGTGCTAGTCGGGCAGGGACCGGCAACACTGAAGCTTTCTTT. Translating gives CSASRAGTGNTEAFF.

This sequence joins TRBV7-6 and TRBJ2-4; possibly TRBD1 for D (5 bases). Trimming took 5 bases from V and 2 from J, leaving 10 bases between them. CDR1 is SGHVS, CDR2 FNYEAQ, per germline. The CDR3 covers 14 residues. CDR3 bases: TGTGCCAGCAGCCCGACAGCCTCCAAAAACATTCAGTACTTC. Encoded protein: CASSPTASKNIQYF.

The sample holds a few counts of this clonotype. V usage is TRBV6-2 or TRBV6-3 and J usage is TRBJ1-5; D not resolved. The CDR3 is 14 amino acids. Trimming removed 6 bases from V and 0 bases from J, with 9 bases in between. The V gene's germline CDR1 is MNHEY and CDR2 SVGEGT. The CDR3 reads CASRGEDSNQPQHF. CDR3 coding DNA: TGTGCCAGCAGGGGCGAGGATAGCAATCAGCCCCAGCATTTT.

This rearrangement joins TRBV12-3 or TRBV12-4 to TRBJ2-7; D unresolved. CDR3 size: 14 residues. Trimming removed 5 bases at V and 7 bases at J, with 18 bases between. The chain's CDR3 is CASSAPTGLGEQYF. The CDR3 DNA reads TGTGCCAGCAGTGCCCCGACCGGGCTGGGGGAGCAGTACTTC.

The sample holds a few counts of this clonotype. The DNA for the CDR3 is TGTGCCACCAGTGACCCGGGTCAGGGGGACACTGAAGCTTTCTTT. Its protein product is CATSDPGQGDTEAFF. The chain couples TRBV24-1 to TRBJ1-1; 7 nucleotides line up with TRBD1. Germline CDR1 and CDR2: KGHDR and SFDVKD. J was trimmed by 3 bases and V by 4 bases; bases with no gene match: 7. CDR3 length: 15 amino acids.

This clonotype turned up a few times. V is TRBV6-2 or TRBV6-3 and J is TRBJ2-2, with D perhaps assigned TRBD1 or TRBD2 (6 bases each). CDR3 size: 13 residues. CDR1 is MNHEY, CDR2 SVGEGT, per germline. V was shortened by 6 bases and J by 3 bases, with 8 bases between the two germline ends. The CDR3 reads CASSRGHTGELFF. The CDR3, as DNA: TGTGCCAGCAGCCGGGGGCACACCGGGGAGCTGTTTTTT.

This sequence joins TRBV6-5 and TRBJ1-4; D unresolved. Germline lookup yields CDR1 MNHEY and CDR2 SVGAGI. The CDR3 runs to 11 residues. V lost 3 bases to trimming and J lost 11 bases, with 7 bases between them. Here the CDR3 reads CASSYDGKLFF. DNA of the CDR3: TGTGCCAGCAGTTATGATGGGAAACTGTTTTTT.

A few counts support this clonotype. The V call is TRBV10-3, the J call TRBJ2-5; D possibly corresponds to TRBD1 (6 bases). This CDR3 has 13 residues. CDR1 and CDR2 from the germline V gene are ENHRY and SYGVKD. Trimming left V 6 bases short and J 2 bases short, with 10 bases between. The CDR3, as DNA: TGTGCCATCAGACGGACAGAACAAGAGACCCAGTACTTC. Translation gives CAIRRTEQETQYF.

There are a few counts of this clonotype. CDR3 residues: CASSSGLAGQWEQFF. In nucleotides, the CDR3 is TGCGCCAGCAGCTCGGGACTAGCGGGTCAATGGGAGCAGTTCTTC. The J gene is TRBJ2-1, the V gene TRBV5-1; 12 nucleotides align to TRBD2. With 3 bases clipped from V and 10 bases from J, the junction kept 8 bases outside the gene matches. The CDR3 has 15 residues. CDR1 and CDR2 from the germline V gene are SGHRS and YFSETQ.

In DNA form, the CDR3 reads TGCAGTGCTAAGGAGAGCGGGAGCCATATTGAGCAGTTCTTC. This gives the protein CSAKESGSHIEQFF. This rearrangement joins TRBV20-1 to TRBJ2-1, with 8 positions matching TRBD2. The CDR3 length is 14 residues. Germline V gene data show CDR1 as DFQATT and CDR2 as SNEGSKA (reference sequence). Losses at the gene ends were 4 bases for V and 9 bases for J; bases not matched to a gene: 11.

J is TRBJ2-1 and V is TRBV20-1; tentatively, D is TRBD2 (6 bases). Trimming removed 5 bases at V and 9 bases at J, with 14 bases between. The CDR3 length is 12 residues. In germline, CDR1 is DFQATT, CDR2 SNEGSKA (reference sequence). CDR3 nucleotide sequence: TGCAGTGCTTCCGGGGACTTCGGTGAGCAGTTCTTC. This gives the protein CSASGDFGEQFF.

CDR3 nucleotides: TGTGCCAGCAGCAGTGGCCGGAGGAGCTCCTACGAGCAGTACGTC. This codes for CASSSGRRSSYEQYV. The chain joins TRBV7-2 to TRBJ2-7; tentative D call: TRBD2 (5 bases). Trimming shortened V by 5 bases and J by 0 bases, and 14 bases separated the two germline ends. Germline CDR1 SGHTA, CDR2 FQGNSA. This CDR3 has 15 amino acids.

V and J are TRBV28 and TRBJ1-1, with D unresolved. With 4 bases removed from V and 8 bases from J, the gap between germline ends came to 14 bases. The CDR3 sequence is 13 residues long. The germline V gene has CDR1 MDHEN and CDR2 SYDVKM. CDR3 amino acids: CASSSPNRYEAFF. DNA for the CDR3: TGTGCCAGCAGTTCGCCTAATCGGTACGAAGCTTTCTTT.

The CDR3 is CASSGGPPTSEAFF. CDR3 DNA sequence: TGTGCCAGCTCAGGGGGACCCCCTACCTCTGAAGCTTTCTTT. J is TRBJ1-1 and V is TRBV18, with D perhaps TRBD1 (5 bases). Germline V gene lookup returns CDR1 KGHSH and CDR2 LQKENI. The V end was cut by 5 bases, the J end by 6 bases, with 16 bases between. This CDR3 spans 14 amino acids. The variable domain in full, completed from reference TRBV18 and TRBJ1-1, reads NAGVMQNPRHLVRRRGQEARLRCSPMKGHSHVYWYRQLPEEGLKFMVYLQKENIIDESGMPKERFSAEFPKEGPSILRIQQVVRGDSAAYFCASSGGPPTSEAFFGQGTRLTVV.

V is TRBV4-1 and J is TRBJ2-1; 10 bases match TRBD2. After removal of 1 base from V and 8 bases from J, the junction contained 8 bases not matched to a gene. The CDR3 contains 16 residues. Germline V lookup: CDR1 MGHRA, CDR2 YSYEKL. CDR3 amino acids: CASSQAMASGSHEQFF. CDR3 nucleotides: TGCGCCAGCAGCCAAGCTATGGCTAGCGGGAGCCATGAGCAGTTCTTC.